Sequencing of this TCR beta chain was carried out in a study of blood T cell repertoires in COVID-19. Looking at the study overall: Both acute and convalescent COVID-19 samples were obtained from the United States, Italy and Spain. T cells, B-cell-depleted T cells, or PBMCs provided the cDNA or gDNA that served as material.

This study enrolled people aged 18 to 89 from 24 US geographic areas. Original handling: Estimated nucleated cell counts came from reference gene primer amplification. TCRdb keeps only in-frame clones here, not all; method: immunoSEQ multiplex PCR. V and J calls plus clone size are reproduced from that table; the DNA served to infer D and trimming. The sample gives about 300,000 clones, approximately 84% of which show up once; about 10% is in the top ten. The sequencing sample was made of PBMCs or T cells enriched from blood (not recorded which). This receptor was identified in a young woman who had recovered from COVID-19.

The CDR3 sequence: CASSATGTREATGELFF. The CDR3, as DNA: TGTGCCAGCAGTGCGACCGGGACAAGGGAAGCCACCGGGGAGCTGTTTTTT. The chain is built from TRBV6-1 and TRBJ2-2, with a weak D call TRBD1 (6 bases). CDR1 is MNHNS and CDR2 is SASEGT in the germline V gene. V lost 4 bases to trimming and J lost 4 bases, with 19 bases between them. The CDR3 contains 17 residues.